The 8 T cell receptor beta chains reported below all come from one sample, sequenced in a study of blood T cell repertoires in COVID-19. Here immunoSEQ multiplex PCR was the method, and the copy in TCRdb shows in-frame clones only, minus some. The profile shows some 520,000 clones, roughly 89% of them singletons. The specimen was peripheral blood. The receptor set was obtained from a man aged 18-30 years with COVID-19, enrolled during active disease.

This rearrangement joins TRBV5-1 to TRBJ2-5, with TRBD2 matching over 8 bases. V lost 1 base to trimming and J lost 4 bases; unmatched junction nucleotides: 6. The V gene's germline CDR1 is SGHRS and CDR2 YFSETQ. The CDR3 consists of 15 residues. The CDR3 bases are TGCGCCAGCAGCTTGACGGGAGGGCCGGGAGAGACCCAGTACTTC. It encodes CASSLTGGPGETQYF.

The CDR3 DNA reads as TGTGCCAGCTCCCATGGCGGAGGGGAGCAGTACTTC. Protein sequence: CASSHGGGEQYF. This chain connects TRBV12-3 or TRBV12-4 to TRBJ2-7, with D possibly TRBD2 on 6 matching bases. This CDR3 contains 12 residues. V lost 8 bases, J lost 7 bases, and 15 bases lay in between.

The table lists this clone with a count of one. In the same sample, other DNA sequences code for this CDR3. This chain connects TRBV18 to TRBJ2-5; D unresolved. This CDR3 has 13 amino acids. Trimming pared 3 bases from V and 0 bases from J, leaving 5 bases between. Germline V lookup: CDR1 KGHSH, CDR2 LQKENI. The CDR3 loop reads CASSPSYQETQYF. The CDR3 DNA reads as TGTGCCAGCTCACCCTCGTACCAAGAGACCCAGTACTTC.

CDR3 protein: CASSFLGGKQYF. CDR3 DNA sequence: TGTGCCAGCAGCTTCCTGGGGGGGAAGCAGTACTTC. This rearrangement joins TRBV7-3 to TRBJ2-7, with 7 bases lining up with TRBD2. The J segment lost 8 bases and the V segment lost 3 bases, leaving 4 bases of the junction unmatched. CDR1 SGHTA and CDR2 FQGTGA come from the germline V gene. This CDR3 contains 12 residues.

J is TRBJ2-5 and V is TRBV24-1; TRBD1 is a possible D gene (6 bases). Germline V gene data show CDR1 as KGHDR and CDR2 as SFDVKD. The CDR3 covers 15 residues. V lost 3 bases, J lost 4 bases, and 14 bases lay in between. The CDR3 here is CATSDTVEGVETQYF. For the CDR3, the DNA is TGTGCCACCAGTGATACCGTAGAGGGGGTAGAGACCCAGTACTTC.

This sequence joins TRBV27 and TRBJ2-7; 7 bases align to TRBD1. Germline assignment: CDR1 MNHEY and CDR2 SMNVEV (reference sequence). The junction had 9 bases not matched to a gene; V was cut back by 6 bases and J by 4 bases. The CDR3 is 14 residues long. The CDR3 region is CASSLTGTAYEQYF. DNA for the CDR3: TGTGCCAGCAGCCTAACCGGGACAGCGTACGAGCAGTACTTC.

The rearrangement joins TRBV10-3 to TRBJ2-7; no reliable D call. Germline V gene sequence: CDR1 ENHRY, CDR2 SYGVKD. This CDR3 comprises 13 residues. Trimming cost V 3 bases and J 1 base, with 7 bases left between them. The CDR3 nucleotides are TGTGCCATCAGTGAAGGCGGATCCTACGAGCAGTACTTC. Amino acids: CAISEGGSYEQYF.

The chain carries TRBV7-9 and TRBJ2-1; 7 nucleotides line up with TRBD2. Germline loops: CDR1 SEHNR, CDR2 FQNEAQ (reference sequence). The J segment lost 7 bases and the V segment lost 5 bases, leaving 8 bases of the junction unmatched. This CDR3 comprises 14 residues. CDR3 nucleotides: TGTGCCAGCAGCGTTCGCGGGGGATTAAATGAGCAGTTCTTC. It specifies CASSVRGGLNEQFF.